Following are 23 T cell receptor beta chains from one sample sequenced in a study of blood T cells in healthy people across ages. A second PCR, run for about 7 to 11 cycles, used a sample-barcoded 5' primer plus a J-beta primer mix. TCRdb re-derived calls from the 5' RACE reads in MiXCR, one entry per CDR3 protein. The sample has roughly 1,500,000 distinct CDR3 sequences; roughly 45% are singletons. The material sequenced was blood. These TCRs come from a woman aged 18-30 years in good health.

The chain is built from TRBV5-5 and TRBJ1-1, with D maybe TRBD1 (5 bases). V gave up 5 bases and J gave up 4 bases, with 18 bases separating them. This CDR3 has 15 amino acids. Germline CDR1 reads SGHKS; CDR2 reads YYEKEE (reference sequence). CDR3 sequence (DNA): TGTGCCAGCAGAACCGGGATTGGGGGGGGCACTGAAGCTTTCTTT. Protein sequence: CASRTGIGGGTEAFF.

This clonotype appeared a few times. The rearrangement links TRBV10-3 to TRBJ2-3; maybe TRBD2 (6 bases). Germline V lookup: CDR1 ENHRY, CDR2 SYGVKD. Trimming left V 9 bases short and J 4 bases short, with 17 bases between. The CDR3 loop spans 14 amino acids. CDR3 loop: CAIQGGTEPDTQYF. The CDR3 nucleotides are TGTGCCATTCAGGGCGGGACGGAACCAGATACGCAGTATTTT.

This chain's CDR3 is CASSVAGEKRPSTDTQYF. CDR3 DNA: TGTGCCAGCAGCGTAGCCGGGGAGAAACGACCTAGCACAGATACGCAGTATTTT. The chain has TRBV9 and TRBJ2-3; possible D gene TRBD2, 5 bases. V lost 0 bases and J 0 bases, leaving 17 bases between the germline ends. Germline CDR1 and CDR2: SGDLS and YYNGEE. The CDR3 sequence is 18 residues long. Drawing the rest from reference TRBV9 and TRBJ2-3, the complete variable domain is DSGVTQTPKHLITATGQRVTLRCSPRSGDLSVYWYQQSLDQGLQFLIQYYNGEERAKGNILERFSAQQFPDLHSELNLSSLELGDSALYFCASSVAGEKRPSTDTQYFGPGTRLTVL.

The rearrangement joins TRBV6-5 to TRBJ2-5; a possible D gene is TRBD2 (6 bases). The CDR3 loop spans 16 amino acids. V lost 0 bases and J 7 bases, leaving 18 bases between the germline ends. The germline CDR1 and CDR2 sequences are MNHEY and SVGAGI. The CDR3 protein is CASSYSISGGLATQYF. Here the CDR3 DNA reads TGTGCCAGCAGTTACTCGATCTCCGGGGGTCTTGCGACCCAGTACTTC.

The chain combines TRBV15 with TRBJ1-2; 8 bases align to TRBD1. The CDR3 sequence is 15 residues long. Losses at the gene ends were 5 bases for V and 4 bases for J; bases not matched to a gene: 9. Germline values: CDR1 LNHNV, CDR2 YYDKDF (reference sequence). DNA for the CDR3: TGTGCCACCAGCTTGCGACAGGGGAGGGTCTATGGCTACACCTTC. Translation gives CATSLRQGRVYGYTF.

The rearrangement links TRBV6-5 to TRBJ2-3; D might be TRBD1 (5 bases). Germline V gene lookup returns CDR1 MNHEY and CDR2 SVGAGI. V lost 3 bases to trimming and J lost 0 bases, with 13 bases between them. This CDR3 has 16 residues. CDR3: CASSYDSQASTDTQYF. CDR3 nucleotides: TGTGCCAGCAGTTATGACAGCCAAGCTAGCACAGATACGCAGTATTTT.

This clonotype was counted at least ten times. The chain has TRBV11-2 and TRBJ2-1; D unresolved. Germline loops: CDR1 SGHAT, CDR2 FQNNGV. The CDR3 spans 16 residues. Trimming took 3 bases from V and 4 from J, leaving 16 bases between them. In nucleotides, the CDR3 is TGTGCCAGCAGCTTGTTCTCAGCCGGGCAGTACAATGAGCAGTTCTTC. The encoded protein is CASSLFSAGQYNEQFF. Combining the CDR3 with reference TRBV11-2 and TRBJ2-1 gives the whole variable domain EAGVAQSPRYKIIEKRQSVAFWCNPISGHATLYWYQQILGQGPKLLIQFQNNGVVDDSQLPKDRFSAERLKGVDSTLKIQPAKLEDSAVYLCASSLFSAGQYNEQFFGPGTRLTVL.

The chain is built from TRBV12-5 and TRBJ2-7, with TRBD2 as a possible D gene (5 bases). Trimming pared 6 bases from V and 0 bases from J, leaving 15 bases between. The CDR3 runs 15 residues. In germline, CDR1 is LGHNT, CDR2 FRNRAP. This chain's CDR3 is CASGGRQTSSYEQYF. The CDR3 nucleotides are TGTGCTAGTGGCGGACGGCAAACTAGCTCCTACGAGCAGTACTTC.

This clonotype was observed once. The junction shows a germline mismatch at one end, possibly a read error. The chain recombines TRBV12-3 or TRBV12-4 with TRBJ2-3; D is ambiguous. The CDR3 totals 13 residues. CDR3 coding DNA: TGTACCAGCAGTCCCCCAAGCCCAGATACGCAGTATTTT. Protein sequence: CTSSPPSPDTQYF.

In its sample, this clonotype was seen a few times. The chain has TRBV7-2 and TRBJ1-2; the D is unclear. Germline V CDR1 and CDR2: SGHTA, FQGNSA. The CDR3 has 13 amino acids. Trimming cost V 4 bases and J 2 bases, with 8 bases left between them. CDR3 in amino acids: CASSSEENYGYTF. Here the CDR3 DNA reads TGTGCCAGCAGCTCCGAAGAGAACTATGGCTACACCTTC.

The V gene is TRBV5-1, the J gene TRBJ2-2; TRBD1 agrees at 11 bases. Germline lookup yields CDR1 SGHRS and CDR2 YFSETQ. V shed 5 bases, J shed 5 bases, and the junction held 5 bases outside the gene matches. The CDR3 contains 15 residues. The DNA for the CDR3 is TGCGCCAGCAGGCCCGGGACAGGGGGAACCGGGGAGCTGTTTTTT. Residues: CASRPGTGGTGELFF.

This chain uses TRBV7-9 with TRBJ2-1, with TRBD1 identical over 8 bases. The germline CDR1 and CDR2 sequences are SEHNR and FQNEAQ (reference sequence). The CDR3 spans 14 residues. After removal of 3 bases from V and 9 bases from J, the junction contained 7 bases not matched to a gene. The CDR3 sequence: CASSFQGALGEQFF. The CDR3 nucleotides read TGTGCCAGCAGCTTTCAGGGGGCGCTAGGTGAGCAGTTCTTC. Supplemented by reference TRBV7-9 and TRBJ2-1, the full variable domain reads DTGVSQNPRHKITKRGQNVTFRCDPISEHNRLYWYRQTLGQGPEFLTYFQNEAQLEKSRLLSDRFSAERPKGSFSTLEIQRTEQGDSAMYLCASSFQGALGEQFFGPGTRLTVL.

This sequence joins TRBV3-1 and TRBJ2-7, with D tentatively TRBD2 (5 bases). The tail of the sequence fits TRBJ2-5 better, so the J call may be wrong. From germline, CDR1 is LGHDT and CDR2 YNNKEL (reference sequence). This CDR3 region has 15 residues. This CDR3 is CASSQEAAGWETQYF. The CDR3, as DNA: TGTGCCAGCAGCCAAGAAGCGGCGGGTTGGGAGACCCAGTACTTC.

Turning to this clonotype: Germline and junction disagree at one end, which may indicate a read error. This rearrangement joins TRBV7-2 to TRBJ1-5; a possible D gene is TRBD1 (5 bases). The germline V gene encodes CDR1 SGHTA and CDR2 FQGNSA. The CDR3 has 14 residues. The chain's CDR3 is CAGSLGGVNQPQHF. DNA for the CDR3: TGTGCCGGCAGCTTGGGGGGGGTGAATCAGCCCCAGCATTTT. Full variable domain (missing parts from reference TRBV7-2 and TRBJ1-5): GAGVSQSPSNKVTEKGKDVELRCDPISGHTALYWYRQSLGQGLEFLIYFQGNSAPDKSGLPSDRFSAERTGGSVSTLTIQRTQQEDSAVYLCAGSLGGVNQPQHFGDGTRLSIL.

As regards this clonotype: The junction departs from the called germline gene at one end, perhaps through a read error. V usage is TRBV11-2 and J usage is TRBJ2-7; no clear D gene. The CDR3 extends over 13 amino acids. CDR1 and CDR2 (germline): SGHAT, FQNNGV. Here the CDR3 DNA reads TGTACCAGCAGCTTAGTGGTACGCTACGAGCAGTACTTC. Amino acid sequence: CTSSLVVRYEQYF.

The rearrangement uses TRBV7-2 and TRBJ2-7; 14 bases align to TRBD2. CDR3 length: 14 amino acids. Unmatched junction bases numbered 4, after V lost 6 bases and J lost 6 bases. Germline CDR1 is SGHTA and CDR2 is FQGNSA. The CDR3 sequence: CASSATSGRGEQYF. The CDR3 region has the DNA TGTGCCAGCAGTGCGACTAGCGGGAGGGGCGAGCAGTACTTC.

The rearrangement uses TRBV7-2 and TRBJ2-3; 7 positions agree with TRBD1. Germline V gives CDR1 SGHTA, CDR2 FQGNSA. With V trimmed by 5 bases and J by 14 bases, 25 bases remained unmatched. This CDR3 contains 17 residues. CDR3 bases: TGTGCCAGCAGCCACTCCGGGACAGCTAGGAAACACAGATACGCGTATTTT. Its translation is CASSHSGTARKHRYAYF.

CDR3 sequence: CASSPSAGPNYGYTF. CDR3 DNA: TGTGCCAGCTCACCAAGTGCGGGCCCTAACTATGGCTACACCTTC. This chain uses TRBV18 with TRBJ1-2; D unclear. Between the trimmed V and J ends, which lost 2 bases and 0 bases, there was a span of 10 bases. The CDR3 is 15 amino acids. CDR1 is KGHSH, CDR2 LQKENI, per germline.

The rearrangement joins TRBV20-1 to TRBJ2-1; 10 positions agree with TRBD2. Trimming cost V 3 bases and J 0 bases; bases outside gene matches: 5. Germline V gene data show CDR1 as DFQATT and CDR2 as SNEGSKA (reference sequence). This CDR3 has 16 amino acids. In DNA form, the CDR3 reads TGCAGTGCTAGTCTGGCTAGCGGGAGCTCCTACAATGAGCAGTTCTTC. Residues: CSASLASGSSYNEQFF.

This clonotype was seen a few times. The CDR3 reads CASSFQGGDPQHF. CDR3 coding DNA: TGTGCCAGCAGCTTCCAGGGGGGGGATCCCCAGCATTTT. The chain joins TRBV11-2 to TRBJ1-5; 7 nucleotides match TRBD1. J lost 10 bases, V lost 3 bases, and 6 bases had no gene match. Germline V gives CDR1 SGHAT, CDR2 FQNNGV. This CDR3 is 13 amino acids long.

This clonotype was observed a few times. The rearrangement links TRBV29-1 to TRBJ2-7; D remains ambiguous. The germline V gene has CDR1 SQVTM and CDR2 ANQGSEA. V was cut by 7 bases and J by 5 bases, with 12 bases left in between. The CDR3 loop spans 11 amino acids. The CDR3, as DNA: TGCAGCGCCGGTCTGGCGAACGAGCAGTACTTC. Translated, it gives CSAGLANEQYF.

The V gene is TRBV5-1, the J gene TRBJ2-6, with TRBD1 identical over 8 bases. J gave up 1 base and V 4 bases, and 13 bases lay outside the gene matches. The CDR3 contains 19 residues. Per the germline V gene, CDR1 is SGHRS and CDR2 is YFSETQ. CDR3 loop: CASSPSETGAKSGANVLTF. In DNA form, the CDR3 reads TGCGCCAGCAGCCCTTCTGAGACAGGGGCGAAGTCTGGGGCCAACGTCCTGACTTTC.

V and J are TRBV18 and TRBJ1-2; the D is unclear. Per germline, CDR1 KGHSH and CDR2 LQKENI. The germline V and J ends were trimmed by 8 bases and 2 bases, with 12 bases remaining between them. CDR3 length: 13 amino acids. The CDR3 DNA reads as TGTGCCAGCCGGGCTACGGTCAACTATGGCTACACCTTC. Its protein product is CASRATVNYGYTF.